This T cell receptor beta chain emerged from a study of shared clonotypes between healthy human individuals. Sorted subsets were amplified in replicate PCRs using 150 to 250 ng DNA, about 30,000 T cell genomes. Profiled with immunoSEQ multiplex PCR; TCRdb holds only in-frame clones, not every one. The sample consists of more than 2 million clones, just under 95% of them appearing once. This CDR3 is built from 14 residues. CDR1 is SGHRS, CDR2 YFSETQ, per germline. With 0 bases clipped from V and 5 bases from J, the junction kept 3 bases outside the gene matches. Terminally differentiated effector memory CD45RA+ cells were excluded from the naive CD8 cells, which were CD45RO-negative and positively selected for CCR7.

This receptor was identified in a young man in good health. The genes are TRBV5-1 and TRBJ2-3; 7 nucleotides align to TRBD1. Sequences were obtained from naive CD8+ T cells sorted from blood. CDR3 residues: CASSLGQGEDTQYF. CDR3 nucleotide sequence: TGCGCCAGCAGCTTGGGGCAGGGGGAAGATACGCAGTATTTT.